Below are 30 T cell receptor beta chains sequenced from a single sample in a study of blood T cell repertoires in COVID-19. Measured with immunoSEQ multiplex PCR; TCRdb has only the in-frame clones, and not every one. The sample comprises almost 350,000 clones, about 92% of which are singletons, and 3% to 4% rests with the top ten. Input material: peripheral blood. The receptors shown here come from a woman aged 55-75 years with COVID-19, enrolled during active disease.

V gene TRBV5-1 combines with J gene TRBJ2-1; 8 bases line up with TRBD2. The junction had 2 bases not matched to a gene; V was cut back by 4 bases and J by 2 bases. The germline gives CDR1 SGHRS, CDR2 YFSETQ. The CDR3 contains 14 residues. Written as DNA, the CDR3 is TGCGCCAGCAGCATCGGGGGGGCCTACAATGAGCAGTTCTTC. This gives the protein CASSIGGAYNEQFF.

CDR3 sequence (DNA): TGTGCCAGCAGCTTCCGCGGGGGGGCATCCTACGAGCAGTACTTC. Translation gives CASSFRGGASYEQYF. V usage is TRBV7-3 and J usage is TRBJ2-7, with TRBD2 matching 9 bases. Trimming removed 3 bases from V and 1 base from J; junction bases left unmatched: 4. Germline CDR1 is SGHTA and CDR2 is FQGTGA. This CDR3 region has 15 residues.

Comments on this clone: Because the CDR3's place on the DNA is in doubt, the DNA is left out and the CDR3 is given as listed by TCRdb. The gene calls are TRBV21-1 and TRBJ1-1. TRBV21-1 is described as a pseudogene. The CDR3 adds up to 15 amino acids, both ends counted. Here the CDR3 reads CASSKRWARGTEAFF.

This clone has just one count. DNA for the CDR3: TGCGCCAGCAGCATATCAGGGGTTGAGGAAAAACTGTTTTTT. It encodes CASSISGVEEKLFF. This chain joins TRBV5-1 and TRBJ1-4; maybe TRBD1 (6 bases). V lost 4 bases and J lost 8, with 15 bases in between. This CDR3 comprises 14 residues. The germline gives CDR1 SGHRS, CDR2 YFSETQ.

The J gene is TRBJ1-2, the V gene TRBV7-2, with D possibly TRBD1 on 5 matching bases. Trimming stripped 5 bases from V and 8 bases from J, with 21 bases between. The germline V gene encodes CDR1 SGHTA and CDR2 FQGNSA. The CDR3 spans 15 residues. In DNA, the CDR3 is TGTGCCAGCAGCGCACACCCGGGGATGGGGGGAGGCTACACCTTC. This encodes CASSAHPGMGGGYTF.

This clone was seen only once. V and J are TRBV24-1 and TRBJ1-2; 8 nucleotides agree with TRBD1. V shed 7 bases and J 6 bases; nucleotides not matched to a gene: 3. Germline CDR1 is KGHDR and CDR2 is SFDVKD. This CDR3 contains 12 residues. The CDR3 loop reads CATRGQGNGYTF. In nucleotides, the CDR3 is TGTGCCACCAGAGGACAGGGTAATGGCTACACCTTC.

The CDR3 DNA reads TGTGCCAGCAGCCACCCGGGACTAGCGGGGAACACCGGGGAGCTGTTTTTT. This sequence encodes CASSHPGLAGNTGELFF. This chain connects TRBV7-9 to TRBJ2-2; TRBD2 aligns across 12 bases. The CDR3 runs to 17 residues. Losses at the gene ends were 5 bases for V and 1 base for J; bases not matched to a gene: 5. The V gene's germline CDR1 is SEHNR and CDR2 FQNEAQ (reference sequence).

The chain joins TRBV7-2 to TRBJ2-3, with 11 bases identical to TRBD2. After removal of 3 bases from V and 0 bases from J, the junction contained 8 bases not matched to a gene. CDR1 and CDR2 from the germline V gene are SGHTA and FQGNSA. The CDR3 spans 18 residues. The CDR3 sequence is CASSLGLTSGASTDTQYF. CDR3 DNA sequence: TGTGCCAGCAGCTTGGGGCTGACTAGCGGGGCGAGCACAGATACGCAGTATTTT.

The rearrangement joins TRBV14 to TRBJ1-2; D gene unclear. CDR1 SGHDN and CDR2 FVKESK come from the germline V gene. The V and J ends lost 4 bases and 4 bases respectively, with 10 bases between them. The CDR3 totals 13 residues. CDR3 sequence reads: CASSLGLSYGYTF. CDR3 nucleotide sequence: TGTGCCAGCAGCCTCGGACTTAGCTATGGCTACACCTTC.

The chain is built from TRBV3-1 (or the pseudogene TRBV3-2) and TRBJ2-2, with 9 bases matching TRBD1. V dropped 4 bases and J dropped 3; count of bases not matched to a gene: 6. This CDR3 has 16 amino acids. From germline, CDR1 is LGHDT and CDR2 YNNKEL (reference sequence). The chain's CDR3 is CASSPTGGVDTGELFF. In DNA, the CDR3 is TGTGCCAGCAGCCCGACAGGGGGAGTTGACACCGGGGAGCTGTTTTTT.

This chain joins TRBV10-1 and TRBJ2-5, with D unresolved. Germline V lookup: CDR1 WNHNN, CDR2 SYGVQD (reference sequence). Between the trimmed V and J ends, which lost 3 bases and 7 bases, there was a span of 12 bases. The CDR3 contains 13 residues. CDR3 nucleotide sequence: TGCGCCAGCAGTGAAAACTACGCCGGGACCCAGTACTTC. Encoded protein: CASSENYAGTQYF.

The V call is TRBV3-1 (or the pseudogene TRBV3-2), the J call TRBJ1-1; no firm D call. The CDR3 covers 15 residues. Deletions cut 7 bases from V and 2 bases from J, with 17 bases between. Germline V lookup: CDR1 LGHDT, CDR2 YNNKEL (reference sequence). CDR3 sequence reads: CASTAGDIGNTEAFF. As DNA, the CDR3 is TGTGCCAGCACGGCGGGCGATATAGGAAACACTGAAGCTTTCTTT.

The chain recombines TRBV19 with TRBJ2-7, with a possible D match to TRBD2 (5 bases). The CDR3 covers 14 residues. V lost 3 bases and J lost 0, with 9 bases in between. Germline CDR1 and CDR2: LNHDA and SQIVND (reference sequence). For the CDR3, the DNA is TGTGCCAGTAGTATTCCCGGGAACTCCTACGAGCAGTACTTC. The encoded protein is CASSIPGNSYEQYF. Based on the CDR3 plus reference TRBV19 and TRBJ2-7, the full variable domain is DGGITQSPKYLFRKEGQNVTLSCEQNLNHDAMYWYRQDPGQGLRLIYYSQIVNDFQKGDIAEGYSVSREKKESFPLTVTSAQKNPTAFYLCASSIPGNSYEQYFGPGTRLTVT.

The J gene is TRBJ2-3, the V gene TRBV6-5, with D unresolved. The CDR3 extends over 14 amino acids. Trimming removed 0 bases at V and 5 bases at J, with 9 bases between. Per germline, CDR1 MNHEY and CDR2 SVGAGI. The CDR3: CASSYSQAGDTQYF. In DNA form, the CDR3 reads TGTGCCAGCAGTTACTCGCAGGCCGGAGATACGCAGTATTTT.

The gene calls are TRBV5-4 and TRBJ2-1; D may be TRBD1 (5 bases). Trimming cost V 4 bases and J 1 base, with 15 bases left between them. Germline V gives CDR1 SGHNT, CDR2 YYREEE (reference sequence). The CDR3 runs to 16 residues. The CDR3 nucleotides are TGTGCCAGCAGCCGTCCGCCCAGGGCGTCCTACAATGAGCAGTTCTTC. This translates into CASSRPPRASYNEQFF.

The rearrangement joins TRBV27 to TRBJ2-3, with TRBD2 matching 10 bases. Germline CDR1 is MNHEY and CDR2 is SMNVEV (reference sequence). This CDR3 has 17 residues. J was trimmed by 4 bases and V by 2 bases; bases with no gene match: 9. CDR3 sequence (DNA): TGTGCCAGCAGTTTAGGTAACCTAGCGGGGGCCGCAGATACGCAGTATTTT. Translated, it gives CASSLGNLAGAADTQYF.

V and J are TRBV25-1 and TRBJ2-3, with D possibly being TRBD1 (5 bases). CDR3 size: 14 residues. The germline V gene has CDR1 MGHDK and CDR2 SYGVNS. V lost 4 bases, J lost 4 bases, and 12 bases lay in between. The DNA for the CDR3 is TGTGCCAGCAGTGCCAGGGCCCCCCCAGATACGCAGTATTTT. Translated: CASSARAPPDTQYF.

The V and J genes are TRBV6-5 and TRBJ1-6; TRBD1 might be the D (5 bases). Per the germline V gene, CDR1 is MNHEY and CDR2 is SVGAGI. Trimming stripped 0 bases from V and 6 bases from J, with 9 bases between. The CDR3 contains 15 residues. This chain's CDR3 is CASSYSRQPNSPLHF. CDR3 sequence (DNA): TGTGCCAGCAGTTACTCCAGACAGCCTAATTCACCCCTCCACTTT.

The genes are TRBV4-1 and TRBJ1-2; D remains ambiguous. The CDR3 is made up of 14 amino acids. Trimming left V 4 bases short and J 4 bases short, with 13 bases between. CDR1 is MGHRA and CDR2 is YSYEKL in the germline V gene. CDR3 sequence: CASSLRTGSYGYTF. CDR3 DNA: TGCGCCAGCAGCCTTCGGACGGGAAGCTATGGCTACACCTTC.

The V gene is TRBV2, the J gene TRBJ1-1; D remains unclear. Trimming shortened V by 0 bases and J by 0 bases, and 8 bases separated the two germline ends. The CDR3 covers 15 residues. Germline CDR1 and CDR2: SNHLY and FYNNEI. The CDR3 spells CASSEAIPLNTEAFF. In nucleotides, the CDR3 is TGTGCCAGCAGTGAAGCTATCCCCCTGAACACTGAAGCTTTCTTT. Combining the CDR3 with reference TRBV2 and TRBJ1-1 gives the whole variable domain EPEVTQTPSHQVTQMGQEVILRCVPISNHLYFYWYRQILGQKVEFLVSFYNNEISEKSEIFDDQFSVERPDGSNFTLKIRSTKLEDSAMYFCASSEAIPLNTEAFFGQGTRLTVV.

This clone was detected a few times. DNA of the CDR3: TGTGCCAGCAGCCCACCGGAGGGGGGGGATTCACCCCTCCACTTT. Translated: CASSPPEGGDSPLHF. The chain carries TRBV5-6 and TRBJ1-6; D is perhaps TRBD1 (6 bases). The germline V and J ends were trimmed by 4 bases and 8 bases, with 16 bases remaining between them. The CDR3 consists of 15 residues. Germline CDR1 and CDR2: SGHDT and YYEEEE. The whole variable domain, filled in from reference TRBV5-6 and TRBJ1-6, reads DAGVTQSPTHLIKTRGQQVTLRCSPKSGHDTVSWYQQALGQGPQFIFQYYEEEERQRGNFPDRFSGHQFPNYSSELNVNALLLGDSALYLCASSPPEGGDSPLHFGNGTRLTVT.

Concerning this clone: Other DNA sequences within the sample encode an identical CDR3. V usage is TRBV15 and J usage is TRBJ1-3; D unresolved. Trimming left V 0 bases short and J 0 bases short, with 6 bases between. Germline V CDR1 and CDR2: LNHNV, YYDKDF (reference sequence). The CDR3 is 15 amino acids. CDR3 sequence: CATSRDRGSGNTIYF. The CDR3 DNA follows: TGTGCCACCAGCAGAGATCGCGGCTCTGGAAACACCATATATTTT.

V is TRBV5-1 and J is TRBJ2-3; 9 nucleotides agree with TRBD1. The germline gives CDR1 SGHRS, CDR2 YFSETQ. Trimming took 4 bases from V and 4 from J; bases not matched to a gene: 4. This CDR3 region has 14 residues. CDR3 amino acids: CASSLGQGSDTQYF. In DNA, the CDR3 is TGCGCCAGCAGCCTGGGACAGGGCTCAGATACGCAGTATTTT.

This chain joins TRBV7-3 and TRBJ2-2, with TRBD2 matching over 12 bases. With V trimmed by 5 bases and J by 5 bases, 9 bases remained unmatched. The length of the CDR3 is 17 residues. CDR1 and CDR2 from the germline V gene are SGHTA and FQGTGA. The CDR3 coding sequence is TGTGCCAGCAGCCGTCCGGGACTAGCGGGCGGAACCGGGGAGCTGTTTTTT. Protein: CASSRPGLAGGTGELFF. The variable domain in full, with the rest retrieved from reference TRBV7-3 and TRBJ2-2, is GAGVSQTPSNKVTEKGKYVELRCDPISGHTALYWYRQSLGQGPEFLIYFQGTGAADDSGLPNDRFFAVRPEGSVSTLKIQRTERGDSAVYLCASSRPGLAGGTGELFFGEGSRLTVL.

The chain is built from TRBV18 and TRBJ1-2, with 7 bases that match TRBD1. This CDR3 comprises 15 residues. Germline loops: CDR1 KGHSH, CDR2 LQKENI. The V gene end was trimmed by 3 bases and the J gene end by 5 bases; junction bases not matched to a gene: 9. The chain's CDR3 is CASSPQDRSTYGYTF. Here the CDR3 DNA reads TGTGCCAGCTCACCTCAGGACAGGAGTACGTATGGCTACACCTTC.

The CDR3 loop reads CASSLLGREAFF. CDR3 nucleotides: TGTGCCAGCAGTTTACTCGGGAGGGAAGCTTTCTTT. The genes are TRBV28 and TRBJ1-1; D unclear. V was clipped by 2 bases and J by 8 bases, with 9 bases between them. The germline CDR1 and CDR2 sequences are MDHEN and SYDVKM. The CDR3 covers 12 residues.

The rearrangement joins TRBV5-1 to TRBJ2-3, with 8 bases matching TRBD1. This CDR3 is built from 16 residues. Trimming removed 0 bases from V and 4 bases from J; junction bases left unmatched: 7. CDR1 is SGHRS and CDR2 is YFSETQ in the germline V gene. The CDR3 DNA reads as TGCGCCAGCAGCTTGGAAGGACAGGGTGGGGCAGATACGCAGTATTTT. Translated, it gives CASSLEGQGGADTQYF.

The gene calls are TRBV6-5 and TRBJ1-1; possible D gene TRBD1, 5 bases. The CDR3 totals 12 residues. CDR1 MNHEY and CDR2 SVGAGI come from the germline V gene. The V end was cut by 8 bases, the J end by 4 bases, with 11 bases between. CDR3 loop: CASQWGGTEAFF. The CDR3, as DNA: TGTGCCAGCCAGTGGGGGGGCACTGAAGCTTTCTTT.

V usage is TRBV7-8 and J usage is TRBJ2-1, with no clear D. CDR1 is SGHVS and CDR2 is FQNEAQ in the germline V gene. The CDR3 runs 11 residues. The V gene lost 1 base and the J gene lost 12 bases, with 7 bases spanning the gap. The CDR3 DNA sequence: TGTGCCAGCAGCTTAGAGTCTAGGCAGTTCTTC. As protein: CASSLESRQFF.

The rearrangement links TRBV29-1 to TRBJ1-2, with TRBD1 identical over 7 bases. The CDR3 runs 13 residues. Germline CDR1 and CDR2: SQVTM and ANQGSEA. V shed 4 bases, J shed 4 bases, and the junction held 6 bases outside the gene matches. The CDR3 reads CSVVTRTGYGYTF. CDR3 nucleotide sequence: TGCAGCGTTGTTACCCGGACAGGCTATGGCTACACCTTC.